This TCR beta chain originates from a study of beta chain features in type 1 diabetes. Study-level points and caveats: Shorter TCRB CDR3s, moderately but significantly so, marked every one of the four CD4+ subsets in Type 1 diabetes patients. Patients' naive, central memory and regulatory TCRB repertoires appeared more alike than those of healthy donors.

Reverse transcription of all isolated RNA meant that expressed TCRB transcripts were sequenced. Sequenced by immunoSEQ multiplex PCR; TCRdb stores in-frame clones only, minus some. The sample holds approximately 600,000 clones; 9.5% to 15% are singletons and the top ten take approximately 0.11%. For this clone: The antigen is unknown.

Trimming removed 3 bases at V and 0 bases at J, with 6 bases between. CDR1 LNHDA and CDR2 SQIVND come from the germline V gene (reference sequence). This CDR3 is 14 amino acids long. The clonotype comes from a man aged 25 to 40 with type 1 diabetes. Specimen: naive CD4+ T cells from blood. This chain uses TRBV19 with TRBJ1-5; no reliable D call. Here the CDR3 DNA reads TGTGCCAGTAGTATGACGCATAGCAATCAGCCCCAGCATTTT. It codes for CASSMTHSNQPQHF.